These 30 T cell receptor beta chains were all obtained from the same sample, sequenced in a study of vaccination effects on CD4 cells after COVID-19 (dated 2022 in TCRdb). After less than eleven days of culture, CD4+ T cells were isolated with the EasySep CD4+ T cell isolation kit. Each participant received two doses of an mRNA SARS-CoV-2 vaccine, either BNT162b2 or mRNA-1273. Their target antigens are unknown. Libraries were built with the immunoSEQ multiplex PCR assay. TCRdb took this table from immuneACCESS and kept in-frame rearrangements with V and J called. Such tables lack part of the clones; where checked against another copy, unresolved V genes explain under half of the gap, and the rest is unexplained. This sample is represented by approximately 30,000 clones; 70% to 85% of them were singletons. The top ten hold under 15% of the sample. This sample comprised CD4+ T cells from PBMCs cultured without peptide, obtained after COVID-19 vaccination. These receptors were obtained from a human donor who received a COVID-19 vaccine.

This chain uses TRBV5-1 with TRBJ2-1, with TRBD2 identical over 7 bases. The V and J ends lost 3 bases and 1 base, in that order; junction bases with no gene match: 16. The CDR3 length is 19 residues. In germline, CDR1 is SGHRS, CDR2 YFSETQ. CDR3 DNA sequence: TGCGCCAGCAGCTCGGGGGGACGGTGGGCCTCGGCGTCCTACAATGAGCAGTTCTTC. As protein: CASSSGGRWASASYNEQFF.

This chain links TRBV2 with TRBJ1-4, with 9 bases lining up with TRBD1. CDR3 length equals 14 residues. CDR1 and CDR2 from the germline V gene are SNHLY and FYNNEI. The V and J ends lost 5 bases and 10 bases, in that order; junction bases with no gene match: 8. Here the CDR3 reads CASSSRTGDGKLFF. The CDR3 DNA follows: TGTGCCAGCAGTTCCAGGACAGGGGATGGAAAACTGTTTTTT. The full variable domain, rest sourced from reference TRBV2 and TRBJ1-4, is EPEVTQTPSHQVTQMGQEVILRCVPISNHLYFYWYRQILGQKVEFLVSFYNNEISEKSEIFDDQFSVERPDGSNFTLKIRSTKLEDSAMYFCASSSRTGDGKLFFGSGTQLSVL.

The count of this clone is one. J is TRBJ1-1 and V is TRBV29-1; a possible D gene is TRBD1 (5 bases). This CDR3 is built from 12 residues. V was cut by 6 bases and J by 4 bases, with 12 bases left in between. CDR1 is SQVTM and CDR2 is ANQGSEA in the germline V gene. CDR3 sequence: CSVGLTGTEAFF. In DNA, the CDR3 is TGCAGCGTGGGACTGACGGGCACTGAAGCTTTCTTT.

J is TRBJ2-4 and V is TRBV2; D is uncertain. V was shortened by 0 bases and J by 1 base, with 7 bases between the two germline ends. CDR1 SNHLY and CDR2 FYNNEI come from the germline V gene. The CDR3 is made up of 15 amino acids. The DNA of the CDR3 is TGTGCCAGCAGTGAAGCGCTGAGGGCCAAAAACATTCAGTACTTC. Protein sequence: CASSEALRAKNIQYF.

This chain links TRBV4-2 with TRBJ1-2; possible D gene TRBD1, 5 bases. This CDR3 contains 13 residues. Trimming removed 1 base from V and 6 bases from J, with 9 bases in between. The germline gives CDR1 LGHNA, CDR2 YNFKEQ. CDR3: CASSQAQGDGYTF. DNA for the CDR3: TGTGCCAGCAGCCAAGCTCAGGGCGATGGCTACACCTTC.

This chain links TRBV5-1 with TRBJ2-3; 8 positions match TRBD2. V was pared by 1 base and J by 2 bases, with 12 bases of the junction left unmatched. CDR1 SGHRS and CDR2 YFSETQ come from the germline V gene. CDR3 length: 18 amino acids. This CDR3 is CASSLRGGGPRLTDTQYF. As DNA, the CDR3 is TGCGCCAGCAGCTTGCGGGGGGGCGGGCCCCGCCTCACAGATACGCAGTATTTT.

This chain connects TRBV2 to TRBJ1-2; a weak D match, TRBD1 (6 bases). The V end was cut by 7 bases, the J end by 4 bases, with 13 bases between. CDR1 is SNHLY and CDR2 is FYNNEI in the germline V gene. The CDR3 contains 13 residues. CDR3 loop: CASTQDRSYGYTF. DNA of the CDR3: TGTGCCAGCACACAGGACAGATCCTATGGCTACACCTTC.

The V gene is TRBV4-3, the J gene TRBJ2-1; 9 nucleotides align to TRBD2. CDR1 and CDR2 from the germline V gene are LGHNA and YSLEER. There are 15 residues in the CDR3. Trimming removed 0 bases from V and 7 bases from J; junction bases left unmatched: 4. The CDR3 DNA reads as TGCGCCAGCAGCCAAGAGAGCGGGGGGTTGAATGAGCAGTTCTTC. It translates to CASSQESGGLNEQFF.

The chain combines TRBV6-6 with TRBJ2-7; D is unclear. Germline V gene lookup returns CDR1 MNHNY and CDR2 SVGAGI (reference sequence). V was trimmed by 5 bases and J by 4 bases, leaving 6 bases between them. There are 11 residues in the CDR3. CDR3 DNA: TGTGCCAGCAGTACAAATTACGAGCAGTACTTC. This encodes CASSTNYEQYF.

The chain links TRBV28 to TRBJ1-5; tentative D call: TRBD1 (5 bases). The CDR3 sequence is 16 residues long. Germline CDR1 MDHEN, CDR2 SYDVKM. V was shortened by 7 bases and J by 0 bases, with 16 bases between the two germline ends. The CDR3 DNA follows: TGTGCCAGCACAGCCCTGAAGGGGAATAGCAATCAGCCCCAGCATTTT. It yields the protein CASTALKGNSNQPQHF.

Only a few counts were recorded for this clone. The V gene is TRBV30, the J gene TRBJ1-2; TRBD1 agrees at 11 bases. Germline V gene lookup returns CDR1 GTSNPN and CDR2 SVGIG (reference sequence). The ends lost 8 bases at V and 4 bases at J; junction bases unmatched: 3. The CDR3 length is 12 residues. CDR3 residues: CARGQGAYGYTF. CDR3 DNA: TGTGCCCGTGGACAGGGGGCCTATGGCTACACCTTC.

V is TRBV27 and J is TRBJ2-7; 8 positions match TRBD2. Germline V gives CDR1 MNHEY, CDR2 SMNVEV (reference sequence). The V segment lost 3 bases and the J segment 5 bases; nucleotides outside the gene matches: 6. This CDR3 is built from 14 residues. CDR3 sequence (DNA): TGTGCCAGCAGTTTTCGGGGGGGCAGAAACGAGCAGTACTTC. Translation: CASSFRGGRNEQYF.

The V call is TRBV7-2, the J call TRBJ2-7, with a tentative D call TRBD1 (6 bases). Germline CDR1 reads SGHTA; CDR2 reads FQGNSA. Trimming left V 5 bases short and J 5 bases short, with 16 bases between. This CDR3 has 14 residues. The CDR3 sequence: CASSQVTGSHEQYF. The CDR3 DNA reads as TGTGCCAGCAGCCAAGTTACAGGGAGCCACGAGCAGTACTTC.

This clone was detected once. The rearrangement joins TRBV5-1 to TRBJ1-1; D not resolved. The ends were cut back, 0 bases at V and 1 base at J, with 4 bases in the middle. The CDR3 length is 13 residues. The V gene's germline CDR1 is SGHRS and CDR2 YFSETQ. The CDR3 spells CASSLGENTEAFF. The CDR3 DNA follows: TGCGCCAGCAGCTTGGGGGAGAACACTGAAGCTTTCTTT.

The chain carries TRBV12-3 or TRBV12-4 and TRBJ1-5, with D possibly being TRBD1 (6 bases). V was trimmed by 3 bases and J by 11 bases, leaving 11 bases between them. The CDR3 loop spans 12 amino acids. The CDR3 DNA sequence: TGTGCCAGCAGTTTGGGTTCAGGGGCCCAGCATTTT. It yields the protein CASSLGSGAQHF.

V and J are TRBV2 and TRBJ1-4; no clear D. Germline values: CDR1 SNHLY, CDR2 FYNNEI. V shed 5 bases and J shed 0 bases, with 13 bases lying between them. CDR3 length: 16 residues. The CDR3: CASSIGGSATNEKLFF. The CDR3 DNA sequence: TGTGCCAGCAGTATAGGAGGTTCTGCAACTAATGAAAAACTGTTTTTT.

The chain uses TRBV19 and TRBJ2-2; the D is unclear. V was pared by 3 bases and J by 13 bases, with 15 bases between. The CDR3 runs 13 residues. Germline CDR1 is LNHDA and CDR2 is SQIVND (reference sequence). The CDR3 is CASSMGSDGGLFF. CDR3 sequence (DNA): TGTGCCAGTAGTATGGGGTCCGATGGCGGGCTGTTTTTT.

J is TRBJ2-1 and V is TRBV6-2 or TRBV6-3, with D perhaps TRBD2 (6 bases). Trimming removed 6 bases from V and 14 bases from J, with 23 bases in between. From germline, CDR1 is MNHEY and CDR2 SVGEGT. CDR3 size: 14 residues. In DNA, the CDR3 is TGTGCCAGCAGCCCGGGACTCGCCGGTAGAAAGGAGTTCTTC. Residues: CASSPGLAGRKEFF.

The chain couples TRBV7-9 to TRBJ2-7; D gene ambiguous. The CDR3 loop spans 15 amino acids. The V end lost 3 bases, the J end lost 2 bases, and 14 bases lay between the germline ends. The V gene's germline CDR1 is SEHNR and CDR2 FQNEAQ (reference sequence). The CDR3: CASSLQKGAAYEQYF. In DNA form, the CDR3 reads TGTGCCAGCAGCTTGCAGAAAGGAGCAGCCTACGAGCAGTACTTC. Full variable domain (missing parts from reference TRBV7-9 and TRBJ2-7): DTGVSQNPRHKITKRGQNVTFRCDPISEHNRLYWYRQTLGQGPEFLTYFQNEAQLEKSRLLSDRFSAERPKGSFSTLEIQRTEQGDSAMYLCASSLQKGAAYEQYFGPGTRLTVT.

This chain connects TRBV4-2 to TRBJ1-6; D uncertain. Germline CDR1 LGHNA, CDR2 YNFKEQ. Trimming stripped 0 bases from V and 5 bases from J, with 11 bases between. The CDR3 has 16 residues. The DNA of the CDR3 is TGTGCCAGCAGCCAAGATCGCTCCTTTAATAATTCACCCCTCCACTTT. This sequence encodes CASSQDRSFNNSPLHF.

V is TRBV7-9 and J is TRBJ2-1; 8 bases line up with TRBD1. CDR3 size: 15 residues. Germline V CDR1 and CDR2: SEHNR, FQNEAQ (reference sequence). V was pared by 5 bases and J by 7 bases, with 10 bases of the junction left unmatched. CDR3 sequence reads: CASSTGQAAGNEQFF. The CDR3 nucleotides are TGTGCCAGCAGCACGGGACAGGCGGCAGGTAATGAGCAGTTCTTC.

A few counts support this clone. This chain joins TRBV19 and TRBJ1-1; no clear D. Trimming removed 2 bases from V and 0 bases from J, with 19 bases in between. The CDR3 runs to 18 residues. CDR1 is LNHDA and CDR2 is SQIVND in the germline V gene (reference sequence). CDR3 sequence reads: CASSISSAGRALNTEAFF. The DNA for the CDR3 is TGTGCCAGTAGTATAAGTTCGGCCGGGAGGGCCCTGAACACTGAAGCTTTCTTT.

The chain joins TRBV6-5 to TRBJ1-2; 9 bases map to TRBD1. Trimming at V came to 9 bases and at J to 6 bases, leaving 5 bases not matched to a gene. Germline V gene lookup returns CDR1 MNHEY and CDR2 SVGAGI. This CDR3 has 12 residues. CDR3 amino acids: CASFTGGDGYTF. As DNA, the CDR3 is TGTGCCAGTTTTACAGGGGGCGATGGCTACACCTTC.

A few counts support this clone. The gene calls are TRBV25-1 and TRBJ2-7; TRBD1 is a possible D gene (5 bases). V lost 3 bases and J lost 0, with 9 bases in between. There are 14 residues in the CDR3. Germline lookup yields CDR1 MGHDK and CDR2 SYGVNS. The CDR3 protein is CASSDDSLSYEQYF. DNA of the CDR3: TGTGCCAGCAGTGACGACAGCCTCTCCTACGAGCAGTACTTC.

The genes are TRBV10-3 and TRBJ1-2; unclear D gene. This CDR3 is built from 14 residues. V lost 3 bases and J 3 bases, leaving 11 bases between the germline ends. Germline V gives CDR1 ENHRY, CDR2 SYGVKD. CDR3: CAISDKETYYGYTF. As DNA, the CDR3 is TGTGCCATCAGTGACAAGGAAACCTACTATGGCTACACCTTC.

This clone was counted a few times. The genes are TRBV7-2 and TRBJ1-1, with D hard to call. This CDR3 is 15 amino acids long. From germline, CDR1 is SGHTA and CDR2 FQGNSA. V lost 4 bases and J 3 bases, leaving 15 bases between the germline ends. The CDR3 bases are TGTGCCAGCAGCTCTCAAGGTTTTTCGGACACTGAAGCTTTCTTT. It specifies CASSSQGFSDTEAFF.

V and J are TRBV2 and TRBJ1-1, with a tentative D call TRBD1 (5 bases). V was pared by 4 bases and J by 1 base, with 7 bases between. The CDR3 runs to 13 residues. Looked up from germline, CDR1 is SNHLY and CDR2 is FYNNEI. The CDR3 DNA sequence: TGTGCCAGCAGTGTGGGGGGGAACACTGAAGCTTTCTTT. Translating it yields CASSVGGNTEAFF.

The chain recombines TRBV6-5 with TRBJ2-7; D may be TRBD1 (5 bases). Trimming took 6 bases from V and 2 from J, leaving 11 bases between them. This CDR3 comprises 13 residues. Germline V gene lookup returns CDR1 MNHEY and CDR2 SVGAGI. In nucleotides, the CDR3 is TGTGCCAGCAGCCGCGGACAAGCCTACGAGCAGTACTTC. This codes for CASSRGQAYEQYF.

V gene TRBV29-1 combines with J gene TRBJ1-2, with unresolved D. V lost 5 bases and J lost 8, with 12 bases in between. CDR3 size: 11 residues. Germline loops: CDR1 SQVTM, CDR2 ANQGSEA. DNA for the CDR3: TGCAGCGTTTCCGCCGCCGAGGGCTACACCTTC. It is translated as CSVSAAEGYTF.

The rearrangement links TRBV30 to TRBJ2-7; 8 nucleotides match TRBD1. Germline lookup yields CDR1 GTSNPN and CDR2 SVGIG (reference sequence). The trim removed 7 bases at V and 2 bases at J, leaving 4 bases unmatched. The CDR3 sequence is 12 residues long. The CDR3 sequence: CALGQGPYEQYF. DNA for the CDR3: TGTGCCTTAGGACAGGGCCCCTACGAGCAGTACTTC.